The 14 T cell receptor delta chains listed next were all sequenced from one sample in a study of delta chains in infants with herpesvirus infections. TCR cDNA was made from PBMC RNA with gamma- and delta-chain-specific primers. TCRdb made new clone calls on the RT-PCR reads using CATT. Here the sample spans roughly 1,700 delta-chain clones, 5.5% to 7.5% being singletons. The material sequenced was peripheral blood, taken at time point 1 of longitudinal follow-up. The origin of the receptors is a human donor who was a Ugandan infant, either HIV-exposed or HIV-unexposed (not recorded which).

This clone was observed a handful of times. The chain couples TRDV1 to TRDJ1; TRDD3 might be the D (6 bases). Deletions cut 1 base from V and 0 bases from J, with 12 bases between. Germline V gene sequence: CDR1 TSWWSYY, CDR2 QGS. The CDR3 length is 16 residues. CDR3 sequence (DNA): TGTGCTCTTGGGGAACCAGCTGGGGAGTACACCGATAAACTCATCTTT. It specifies CALGEPAGEYTDKLIF.

This clone was recorded a few times. The chain carries TRDV1 and TRDJ1; 9 bases match TRDD3. Germline V gene sequence: CDR1 TSWWSYY, CDR2 QGS. V lost 2 bases, J lost 1 base, and 20 bases stayed unmatched. CDR3 length: 21 residues. The CDR3 nucleotides read TGTGCTCTTGGGGAAGTTGTCCTACGGCGGTGGGGGATAAGTTCCACCGATAAACTCATCTTT. Its protein product is CALGEVVLRRWGISSTDKLIF.

In this sample, this clone turned up a few times. The chain uses TRDV1 and TRDJ2; D not resolved. The CDR3 contains 18 residues. V lost 3 bases, J lost 4 bases, and 21 bases lay in between. In germline, CDR1 is TSWWSYY, CDR2 QGS. The DNA for the CDR3 is TGTGCTCTTGGGGATCAGACGAGGGGTTCGCGGCGGACAGCACAACTCTTCTTT. Its translation: CALGDQTRGSRRTAQLFF.

By sample fraction, this clone is medium-sized. The V and J genes are TRDV1 and TRDJ1; the D is unclear. Trimming stripped 3 bases from V and 0 bases from J, with 23 bases between. In germline, CDR1 is TSWWSYY, CDR2 QGS. This CDR3 has 19 residues. CDR3 coding DNA: TGTGCTCTTGGGGATCAACTCCAAATCGGGACGGAGTACACCGATAAACTCATCTTT. It specifies CALGDQLQIGTEYTDKLIF.

About this clone itself: This sequence may be a read error, since a much larger clone differs from it by one base. V and J are TRDV1 and TRDJ2; 8 bases are a match to TRDD3. Losses at the gene ends were 3 bases for V and 5 bases for J; bases not matched to a gene: 38. The length of the CDR3 is 26 residues. Germline lookup yields CDR1 TSWWSYY and CDR2 QGS. CDR3 in amino acids: CALGDLSLLRIVYAFLYWGATAQLFF. The CDR3 DNA sequence: TGTGCTCTTGGGGACCTTAGCCTTCTCCGCATAGTCTACGCCTTTTTGTACTGGGGGGCCACAGCACAACTCTTCTTT.

This clone is medium-sized by share. This chain connects TRAV38-2/DV8 to TRDJ1; no clear D. Trimming took off 0 bases at V and 0 bases at J, with 9 bases between the two ends. There are 15 residues in the CDR3. The germline CDR1 and CDR2 sequences are TSESDYY and QEAYKQQN. The CDR3 loop reads CAYRSARMDTDKLIF. DNA for the CDR3: TGTGCTTATAGGAGCGCGAGAATGGACACCGATAAACTCATCTTT.

As regards this clone: This clone may be a read error of a much larger clone one base away. The sample has other DNA sequences that encode this CDR3 too. The chain uses TRDV2 and TRDJ1; 7 bases agree with TRDD3. Germline V CDR1 and CDR2: GEAIGNYY, EKD. The CDR3 consists of 14 residues. This CDR3 reads CACDTWGTSDKLIF. DNA of the CDR3: TGTGCCTGTGACACCTGGGGGACGAGCGATAAACTCATTTTT.

The table lists this clone with a few counts. A much larger clone is a single base away; this may be a read error. The chain employs TRDV2 and TRDJ2; 10 bases align to TRDD3. After removal of 3 bases from V and 1 base from J, the junction contained 4 bases not matched to a gene. From germline, CDR1 is GEAIGNYY and CDR2 EKD. This CDR3 has 16 residues. The DNA for the CDR3 is TGTGCCTGTGACCCTCTGGGGGATAGTTTGACAGCACAACTCTTCTTT. It translates to CACDPLGDSLTAQLFF.

The chain joins TRDV1 to TRDJ1; 12 bases agree with TRDD3. TCRdb records no J gene; here it was assigned by comparing the DNA to germline. Germline V gene sequence: CDR1 TSWWSYY, CDR2 QGS. The CDR3 is 21 residues long. After removal of 4 bases from V and 7 bases from J, the junction contained 25 bases not matched to a gene. The CDR3 loop reads CALGAPFPDWGILRCAGKLIF. The CDR3 DNA reads as TGTGCTCTTGGGGCCCCTTTCCCCGACTGGGGGATACTTCGGTGTGCCGGTAAACTCATCTTT.

In its sample, this clone ranks as large (0.1 to 1%). V is TRDV1 and J is TRDJ2, with D maybe TRDD3 (6 bases). Looked up from germline, CDR1 is TSWWSYY and CDR2 is QGS. This CDR3 has 18 residues. The germline V and J ends were trimmed by 4 bases and 0 bases, with 18 bases remaining between them. CDR3 protein: CALGAWGWGEALTAQLFF. The CDR3 DNA reads as TGTGCTCTTGGGGCATGGGGCTGGGGAGAGGCTTTGACAGCACAACTCTTCTTT.

A word on this clone: This could be a read error, since a much larger clone is one nucleotide away. The chain uses TRDV1 and TRDJ1, with 13 bases matching TRDD3. TCRdb carries no J gene annotation; the J gene was assigned here by matching the DNA with germline. The V segment lost 1 base and the J segment 0 bases; nucleotides outside the gene matches: 26. Germline V CDR1 and CDR2: TSWWSYY, QGS. The CDR3 has 25 residues. The CDR3 bases are TGTGCTCTTGGGGAACAAAACCGGGACTCACACTGGGGGATACGCGTGAGATTGTACACCGATAAACTCATCTTT. It encodes CALGEQNRDSHWGIRVRLYTDKLIF.

By share of the sample, this clone is large. At the DNA level, this CDR3 is encoded by other sequences in the same sample as well. This sequence joins TRDV2 and TRDJ3, with 7 bases that match TRDD3. The CDR3 loop spans 16 amino acids. The germline CDR1 and CDR2 sequences are GEAIGNYY and EKD. J lost 0 bases, V lost 4 bases, and 2 bases had no gene match. Here the CDR3 DNA reads TGTGCCTGTGATTGGGGGAGCTCCTGGGACACCCGACAGATGTTTTTC. It yields the protein CACDWGSSWDTRQMFF.

In its sample, this clone is medium-sized. J is TRDJ1 and V is TRDV1; D might be TRDD1 (5 bases). Deletions cut 2 bases from V and 5 bases from J, with 30 bases between. The CDR3 has 20 amino acids. The germline V gene encodes CDR1 TSWWSYY and CDR2 QGS. The CDR3 sequence is CALGEVRGQISPPAPDKLIF. The DNA for the CDR3 is TGTGCTCTTGGGGAAGTCCGAGGCCAAATATCGCCCCCCGCACCGGATAAACTCATCTTT.

This clone is judged medium-sized (0.01 to 0.1%). The J gene is TRDJ1, the V gene TRDV1, with 7 bases lining up with TRDD3. In germline, CDR1 is TSWWSYY, CDR2 QGS. The CDR3 extends over 23 amino acids. Unmatched junction bases numbered 25, after V lost 0 bases and J lost 0 bases. CDR3 protein: CALGELGATLSVLGKTYTDKLIF. In DNA form, the CDR3 reads TGTGCTCTTGGGGAACTTGGGGCGACCCTGTCGGTACTGGGGAAAACCTACACCGATAAACTCATCTTT.